Detailed here is one T cell receptor (beta chain). This entry is derived from a study of blood T cell repertoires in COVID-19. The wider study: Material from acute and convalescent COVID-19 was sourced from the United States, Italy and Spain. PBMCs, B-cell-depleted T cells, or T cells were the source of the cDNA or gDNA that made up the material.

Sequencing was performed with immunoSEQ multiplex PCR; in TCRdb, only in-frame clones are kept and a portion is missing. The data contain 70,000 or so clones, 70% to 80% of them singletons. Trimming cost V 7 bases and J 7 bases; bases outside gene matches: 9. The CDR3 spans 14 residues. The germline V gene has CDR1 MNHNY and CDR2 SVGAGI (reference sequence). The sequenced sample consisted of peripheral blood. The receptor's source is a woman in her seventies with acute or convalescent COVID-19. This sequence joins TRBV6-6 and TRBJ1-5; 8 bases are shared with TRBD1. The CDR3 sequence is CASIRQGAGQPQHF. CDR3 in DNA: TGTGCCAGCATCCGGCAGGGGGCGGGACAGCCCCAGCATTTT.